Listed below are T cell receptor beta chains from one sample, sequenced in a study of T cells in Graves' hyperthyroidism and ophthalmopathy. From the multiplex PCR reads, TCRdb called clonotypes with MiXCR, one entry per CDR3 protein. The data hold some 570,000 distinct CDR3 sequences, with roughly 15% observed a single time. The sequenced sample consisted of blood. The origin of the receptors is a woman younger than 35 with Graves' ophthalmopathy. CDR3s include the opening cysteine and the closing phenylalanine or tryptophan. D genes are given only for firm matches. Size is omitted from some rows. Given values are once, few, many or a class for expanded clones.

j_call | v_call | clone_size | d_call | cdr3_nt | cdr3_aa
TRBJ1-2 | TRBV20-1 | many | TRBD1 | TGCAGTGCCCGACCCCGGACAGGGTCGTCGGGCGGCTACACCTTC | CSARPRTGSSGGYTF
TRBJ2-7 | TRBV18 | many | - | TGTGCCAGCTCACCGGGATTCAACTACGAGCAGTACTTC | CASSPGFNYEQYF
TRBJ2-2 | TRBV12-5 | - | - | TGTGCTAGTGGTTTAGGGGGGGCTGGAACCGGGGAGCTGTTTTTT | CASGLGGAGTGELFF
TRBJ2-3 | TRBV9 | many | - | TGTGCCAGCAGCGTAGGGCGGGCCACAGATACGCAGTATTTT | CASSVGRATDTQYF
TRBJ2-7 | TRBV19 | - | - | TGTGCCAGTAGTCCACGACTGGAGATTGAATCTTACGAGCAGTACTTC | CASSPRLEIESYEQYF
TRBJ2-7 | TRBV28 | few | TRBD1 | TGTGCCAGCAGTTTATGGTTGGACAGGACCTACGAGCAGTACTTC | CASSLWLDRTYEQYF
TRBJ1-2 | TRBV20-1 | - | - | TGCAGTGCAAGGGACGGCTATGGCTACACCTTC | CSARDGYGYTF
TRBJ2-5 | TRBV20-1 | - | - | TGCAGTGCTAGAGTTCTTGGAGGGAGAGTAGAGACCCAGTACTTC | CSARVLGGRVETQYF
TRBJ2-1 | TRBV3-1 | few | TRBD2 | TGTGCCAGCAGCCATGGACTAGCCAATGAGCAGTTCTTC | CASSHGLANEQFF
TRBJ1-2 | TRBV19 | many | - | TGTGCCAGTAGCCAGGATCCCTTGGCCTATGGCTACACCTTC | CASSQDPLAYGYTF
TRBJ1-2 | TRBV19 | - | TRBD1 | TGTGCCAGTAGTATCCCCTGGACAGGGGAGTTTGGCTATGGCTACACCTTC | CASSIPWTGEFGYGYTF
TRBJ2-7 | TRBV27 | few | TRBD2 | TGTGCCAGCAGCCCTACTAGCGGGACCTACGAGCAGTACTTC | CASSPTSGTYEQYF
TRBJ1-1 | TRBV15 | - | - | TGTGCCACCAGCAATTCGGTTAGGGGGACTGAAGCTTTCTTT | CATSNSVRGTEAFF
TRBJ1-4 | TRBV9 | few | - | TGTGCCAGCAGCGTTGGGACACCAACTAATGAAAAACTGTTTTTT | CASSVGTPTNEKLFF
TRBJ1-5 | TRBV28 | many | TRBD1 | TGTGCCAGCAGCGAGGACAGGGATTCCCATAGCAATCAGCCCCAGCATTTT | CASSEDRDSHSNQPQHF
TRBJ1-2 | TRBV2 | many | TRBD1 | TGTGCCAGCAGTGAAGCGGGAGGGGGCGGCGGTGGCTACACCTTC | CASSEAGGGGGGYTF
TRBJ2-5 | TRBV2 | - | TRBD1 | TGTGCCAGCAGTGGCTTGACAGGGCAAGAGACCCAGTACTTC | CASSGLTGQETQYF
TRBJ1-2 | TRBV5-8 | few | - | TGTGCCAGCAGCTTGGCCATAGGGGAGTATGGCTACACCTTC | CASSLAIGEYGYTF
TRBJ2-7 | TRBV7-2 | many | TRBD2 | TGTGCCAGCAGCGCCAGCGGGAGGGAGCTCGCGCAGTACTTC | CASSASGRELAQYF
TRBJ1-5 | TRBV15 | few | TRBD1 | TGTGCCACCAGCAGAGATAGGAACAGGGGTCAGCCCCAGCATTTT | CATSRDRNRGQPQHF
TRBJ2-7 | TRBV4-1 | few | - | TGCGCCAGCAGCCAAGAAAGGCGGGACTCCTACGAGCAGTACTTC | CASSQERRDSYEQYF
TRBJ1-1 | TRBV5-1 | many | - | TGCGCCAGCAGGGCGGGTGACACCTTGAACACTGAAGCTTTCTTT | CASRAGDTLNTEAFF
TRBJ1-2 | TRBV28 | many | - | TGTGCCAGCAGTTTTGAACAGCACTATGGCTACACCTTC | CASSFEQHYGYTF
TRBJ1-2 | TRBV12-3/TRBV12-4 | - | - | TGTGCCAGCTTCCCCTCAGGGGAATATGGCTACACCTTC | CASFPSGEYGYTF
TRBJ1-1 | TRBV30 | many | - | TGTGCCTGGAACTTGCGAAAGCTAACTTTCTTT | CAWNLRKLTFF
TRBJ2-5 | TRBV20-1 | many | - | TGCAGTGCCGGGGATGGGGAGACCCAGTACTTC | CSAGDGETQYF
TRBJ2-1 | TRBV7-3 | - | TRBD1 | TGCGCCAGCAGCCAAGTGGACAGGGATCCCTCCCACAATGAGCAGTTCTTC | CASSQVDRDPSHNEQFF
TRBJ2-7 | TRBV28 | many | TRBD2 | TGTGCCAGCAGCTCGTCGGGGCTAGCGGGATCCTACGAGCAGTACTTC | CASSSSGLAGSYEQYF
TRBJ1-1 | TRBV9 | - | TRBD1 | TGTGCCAGCAGCGAGGGTGAGGGGACAGTGAACACTGAAGCTTTCTTT | CASSEGEGTVNTEAFF